A single sample gave rise to the 21 T cell receptor beta chains below, sequenced in a study of beta chain features in type 1 diabetes. General study results and limits: Shortening of TCRB CDR3s, moderate but significant, appeared in all four CD4+ subsets of Type 1 diabetes patients.

Expressed TCRB transcripts were sequenced because the isolated RNA had all been reverse transcribed beforehand. Repertoires were generated with immunoSEQ multiplex PCR, while TCRdb's copy carries only in-frame clones and drops some. Of roughly 100,000 clones listed, around 30% are singletons. Their recognized antigens are unknown. Sequencing input: central memory CD4+ T cells from blood. These TCRs come from a woman between 18 and 29 years old with type 1 diabetes.

This clone showed up just a few times. The chain recombines TRBV5-1 with TRBJ2-7; tentatively, D is TRBD2 (5 bases). CDR3 length equals 14 residues. CDR1 and CDR2 (germline): SGHRS, YFSETQ. V dropped 3 bases and J dropped 3 bases, with 13 bases sitting between them. This chain's CDR3 is CASSSSGRNYEQYF. Written as DNA, the CDR3 is TGCGCCAGCAGCTCGAGCGGACGGAACTACGAGCAGTACTTC.

The chain recombines TRBV5-1 with TRBJ2-2, with TRBD2 matching 13 bases. The V segment lost 4 bases and the J segment 4 bases; nucleotides outside the gene matches: 4. The V gene's germline CDR1 is SGHRS and CDR2 YFSETQ. CDR3 size: 16 residues. CDR3 in amino acids: CASSRTSGSLTGELFF. In DNA form, the CDR3 reads TGCGCCAGCAGCCGGACTAGCGGGAGTCTCACCGGGGAGCTGTTTTTT.

This chain connects TRBV19 to TRBJ2-2, with TRBD1 matching 9 bases. J was trimmed by 2 bases and V by 4 bases; bases with no gene match: 11. CDR1 LNHDA and CDR2 SQIVND come from the germline V gene (reference sequence). The CDR3 contains 18 residues. The DNA of the CDR3 is TGTGCCAGTAGTACCTTCGACAGGGGGAGAAGAAACACCGGGGAGCTGTTTTTT. Protein sequence: CASSTFDRGRRNTGELFF.

This clone was detected only a few times. The gene calls are TRBV11-3 and TRBJ2-3; possibly TRBD2 for D (6 bases). Germline V gives CDR1 SGHNT, CDR2 YENEEA. This CDR3 has 14 residues. With 7 bases removed from V and 3 bases from J, the gap between germline ends came to 14 bases. This chain's CDR3 is CASTPGVGTDTQYF. The CDR3 DNA sequence: TGTGCCAGCACCCCGGGAGTTGGGACAGATACGCAGTATTTT.

The rearrangement links TRBV9 to TRBJ2-1; 8 bases agree with TRBD2. CDR1 is SGDLS and CDR2 is YYNGEE in the germline V gene. The CDR3 has 18 residues. Germline trimming cut 2 bases from V and 7 bases from J; bases unmatched to any gene: 17. CDR3 in amino acids: CASSVGSLRAGGDNEQFF. The CDR3 region has the DNA TGTGCCAGCAGCGTCGGTAGCCTGAGGGCGGGAGGTGATAATGAGCAGTTCTTC.

The chain joins TRBV5-1 to TRBJ1-2, with a weak D call TRBD1 (5 bases). CDR3 length: 14 amino acids. Trimming pared 0 bases from V and 3 bases from J, leaving 9 bases between. Germline CDR1 is SGHRS and CDR2 is YFSETQ. CDR3 in amino acids: CASSLGGVDYGYTF. The CDR3 nucleotides read TGCGCCAGCAGCTTGGGGGGCGTCGACTATGGCTACACCTTC.

The chain recombines TRBV5-4 with TRBJ2-3; D gene unclear. V gave up 0 bases and J gave up 5 bases, with 4 bases separating them. Germline CDR1 reads SGHNT; CDR2 reads YYREEE (reference sequence). The CDR3 spans 12 residues. The CDR3 DNA follows: TGTGCCAGCAGCTTGGCGGTAGATACGCAGTATTTT. Translated: CASSLAVDTQYF.

This clone occurred a few times. The CDR3 DNA follows: TGTGCCAGCAGTTCCCCAGGGATTGCAGATACGCAGTATTTT. This translates into CASSSPGIADTQYF. This chain connects TRBV28 to TRBJ2-3, with a tentative D call TRBD1 (5 bases). Germline CDR1 and CDR2: MDHEN and SYDVKM. Trimming cost V 4 bases and J 4 bases, with 12 bases left between them. This CDR3 has 14 amino acids.

V and J are TRBV18 and TRBJ1-1; 8 bases map to TRBD1. In germline, CDR1 is KGHSH, CDR2 LQKENI. This CDR3 contains 15 residues. With 2 bases clipped from V and 0 bases from J, the junction kept 2 bases outside the gene matches. The CDR3 reads CASSPWDRLNTEAFF. The CDR3 nucleotides read TGTGCCAGCTCACCATGGGACAGGTTGAACACTGAAGCTTTCTTT. Combining the CDR3 with reference TRBV18 and TRBJ1-1 gives the whole variable domain NAGVMQNPRHLVRRRGQEARLRCSPMKGHSHVYWYRQLPEEGLKFMVYLQKENIIDESGMPKERFSAEFPKEGPSILRIQQVVRGDSAAYFCASSPWDRLNTEAFFGQGTRLTVV.

This chain uses TRBV28 with TRBJ2-6; 13 bases are a match to TRBD2. The germline V gene has CDR1 MDHEN and CDR2 SYDVKM. The CDR3 runs 20 residues. V dropped 3 bases and J dropped 4; count of bases not matched to a gene: 12. CDR3 nucleotides: TGTGCCAGCAGTTTCGGGGGACTAGCGGGATCCAGTGGCGGGGCCAACGTCCTGACTTTC. The encoded protein is CASSFGGLAGSSGGANVLTF. Based on the CDR3 plus reference TRBV28 and TRBJ2-6, the full variable domain is DVKVTQSSRYLVKRTGEKVFLECVQDMDHENMFWYRQDPGLGLRLIYFSYDVKMKEKGDIPEGYSVSREKKERFSLILESASTNQTSMYLCASSFGGLAGSSGGANVLTFGAGSRLTVL.

Comment on this clone: Different DNA sequences within this sample yield the same CDR3. The gene calls are TRBV6-5 and TRBJ2-5, with D unresolved. V was cut by 0 bases and J by 2 bases, with 7 bases left in between. The CDR3 is 14 amino acids. Germline V lookup: CDR1 MNHEY, CDR2 SVGAGI. The CDR3 region is CASSYSQIQETQYF. DNA for the CDR3: TGTGCCAGCAGTTACTCCCAGATACAAGAGACCCAGTACTTC.

This clone has more than one count but fewer than ten. The identical CDR3 is also encoded by other nucleotide sequences in the sample. The J gene is TRBJ2-3, the V gene TRBV5-4, with TRBD2 identical over 7 bases. Trimming cost V 1 base and J 5 bases; bases outside gene matches: 7. The CDR3 consists of 15 residues. The germline V gene encodes CDR1 SGHNT and CDR2 YYREEE (reference sequence). CDR3 sequence reads: CASSLRLAGGDTQYF. The CDR3 coding sequence is TGTGCCAGCAGCTTGAGACTAGCCGGGGGAGATACGCAGTATTTT.

The chain couples TRBV7-2 to TRBJ2-7, with D uncertain. Germline CDR1 SGHTA, CDR2 FQGNSA. V gave up 4 bases and J gave up 0 bases, with 10 bases separating them. The CDR3 has 14 amino acids. CDR3 in amino acids: CASSSDHSSYEQYV. CDR3 bases: TGTGCCAGCAGCTCCGATCACAGCTCCTACGAGCAGTACGTC.

This clone was seen more than once but under ten times. The V and J genes are TRBV25-1 and TRBJ2-7, with TRBD1 as a possible D gene (5 bases). The germline CDR1 and CDR2 sequences are MGHDK and SYGVNS. V was trimmed by 5 bases and J by 4 bases, leaving 18 bases between them. The CDR3 covers 15 residues. The CDR3 spells CASSPGGDRQYEQYV. CDR3 nucleotide sequence: TGTGCCAGCAGTCCGGGCGGAGACAGACAATACGAGCAGTACGTC.

The chain couples TRBV6-5 to TRBJ2-4; TRBD1 agrees at 10 bases. With V trimmed by 4 bases and J by 3 bases, 3 bases remained unmatched. Germline V gene data show CDR1 as MNHEY and CDR2 as SVGAGI. This CDR3 is built from 15 residues. The CDR3 spells CASSSGQGDKNIQYF. In DNA form, the CDR3 reads TGTGCCAGCAGTTCCGGACAGGGGGACAAAAACATTCAGTACTTC.

The chain has TRBV5-1 and TRBJ2-7, with TRBD2 identical over 13 bases. CDR1 and CDR2 from the germline V gene are SGHRS and YFSETQ. The CDR3 runs 15 residues. The V and J ends lost 4 bases and 5 bases, in that order; junction bases with no gene match: 6. CDR3: CASSAGLAGLNEQYV. In DNA, the CDR3 is TGCGCCAGCAGCGCGGGACTAGCGGGACTCAACGAGCAGTACGTC.

This clone appeared a few times. V gene TRBV28 combines with J gene TRBJ1-1; D is unresolved. This CDR3 is 14 amino acids long. Trimming left V 7 bases short and J 0 bases short, with 12 bases between. Germline lookup yields CDR1 MDHEN and CDR2 SYDVKM. CDR3 in amino acids: CASISVGMNTEAFF. The CDR3 DNA follows: TGTGCCAGCATTTCTGTCGGTATGAACACTGAAGCTTTCTTT.

This clone was detected many times. J is TRBJ2-3 and V is TRBV29-1; TRBD2 aligns across 8 bases. CDR3 length: 15 amino acids. The V gene end was trimmed by 2 bases and the J gene end by 5 bases; junction bases not matched to a gene: 9. Looked up from germline, CDR1 is SQVTM and CDR2 is ANQGSEA. As DNA, the CDR3 is TGCAGCGTTGAATGGCGCGGGAGGCCGGGAGATACGCAGTATTTT. This encodes CSVEWRGRPGDTQYF.

The rearrangement joins TRBV5-6 to TRBJ1-2, with 10 bases that match TRBD1. The germline gives CDR1 SGHDT, CDR2 YYEEEE. The V gene end was trimmed by 2 bases and the J gene end by 4 bases; junction bases not matched to a gene: 8. The CDR3 consists of 16 residues. CDR3 in DNA: TGTGCCAGCAGCTTACCGGGACAGGGGTTGGGCTATGGCTACACCTTC. Amino acid sequence: CASSLPGQGLGYGYTF.

This chain links TRBV10-3 with TRBJ2-7; TRBD2 is a possible D gene (5 bases). This CDR3 is 12 amino acids long. V gave up 6 bases and J gave up 4 bases, with 10 bases separating them. CDR1 is ENHRY and CDR2 is SYGVKD in the germline V gene. In DNA, the CDR3 is TGTGCCATCAGGCTAGCTTCGTACGAGCAGTACTTC. This translates into CAIRLASYEQYF.

This clone has more than one count but fewer than ten. The chain employs TRBV28 and TRBJ2-5, with 8 bases identical to TRBD1. The CDR3 totals 16 residues. In germline, CDR1 is MDHEN, CDR2 SYDVKM. V shed 8 bases and J 1 base; nucleotides not matched to a gene: 12. The DNA of the CDR3 is TGTGCCAGCGGGACCTCCTCGGGACAGGCCCAAGAGACCCAGTACTTC. It codes for CASGTSSGQAQETQYF.